This is a list of T cell receptor beta chains from one sample in a study of T cell changes during pregnancy in multiple sclerosis. Sequenced by immunoSEQ multiplex PCR; TCRdb stores in-frame clones only, minus some. The repertoire has around 51,000 clones, about 92% of them found once; the top ten carry around 1.9%. Sequencing was performed on peripheral blood, taken in the second trimester of pregnancy. Every receptor here comes from a female donor with multiple sclerosis, enrolled in a pregnancy study. Each CDR3 is given with its conserved first and last residue. D genes are given only for firm matches. A clone size is listed for some rows: how often the clone was seen (once, few, many), or a class if it is expanded.

TRBV30,.,few,TRBJ1-1,TGTGCCTGGAGTGTAGGGGGGGCGAACACTGAAGCTTTCTTT,CAWSVGGANTEAFF
TRBV10-3,.,.,TRBJ2-7,TGTGCCATCAGTGAGCTTGGGACAAACGAGCAGTACTTC,CAISELGTNEQYF
TRBV27,.,.,TRBJ2-2,TGTGCCAGCACCAAACACGAAAACACCGGGGAGCTGTTTTTT,CASTKHENTGELFF
TRBV5-6,.,once,TRBJ1-5,TGTGCCAGCAGCTTCCGACAAAATAGCAATCAGCCCCAGCATTTT,CASSFRQNSNQPQHF
TRBV19,.,.,TRBJ1-1,TGTGCCAGTAGGGGAGGGGCTGGGGACCCTAACACTGAAGCTTTCTTT,CASRGGAGDPNTEAFF
TRBV6-1,.,.,TRBJ2-1,TGTGCCAGCAGTGAAGGGTTGGAGCGGAATGAGCAGTTCTTC,CASSEGLERNEQFF
TRBV7-9,TRBD2,.,TRBJ2-7,TGTGCCAGCGACTGGGAGGGCACCTACGAGCAGTACTTC,CASDWEGTYEQYF
TRBV4-1,TRBD1,few,TRBJ1-1,TGCGCCAGCAGCCTAGCCGGGACAGGCCTCACTGAAGCTTTCTTT,CASSLAGTGLTEAFF
TRBV7-9,.,.,TRBJ2-4,TGTGCCAGCAGCTTTAGGGGGGCCGGGCTAGCGGAAAGTTCGTACTTC,CASSFRGAGLAESSYF
TRBV18,TRBD1,.,TRBJ2-4,TGTGCCAGCTCACCGGAGCAGGGGGCGAGGAACATTCAGTACTTC,CASSPEQGARNIQYF
TRBV4-3,.,.,TRBJ1-3,TGCGCCAGCAGCCATTCGGGGGAGGGTCCTGGAAACACCATATATTTT,CASSHSGEGPGNTIYF
TRBV11-3,.,.,TRBJ2-2,TGTGCCAGCAGTTCACAGCAGAACACCGGGGAGCTGTTTTTT,CASSSQQNTGELFF
TRBV4-2,.,.,TRBJ2-7,TGTGCCAGCAGCCAAGATACCCCAGACAGATCCTACGAGCAGTACTTC,CASSQDTPDRSYEQYF
TRBV7-6,.,.,TRBJ2-1,TGTGCCAGCAGCTTAGAACTAGCTTCCTACAATGAGCAGTTCTTC,CASSLELASYNEQFF
TRBV9,.,.,TRBJ1-3,TGTGCCAGCAGCGTCGGGAGCTCTGGAAACACCATATATTTT,CASSVGSSGNTIYF
TRBV10-2,.,.,TRBJ1-1,TGCGCCAGCCTCGGCCCCGGGAGGACTGAAGCTTTCTTT,CASLGPGRTEAFF
TRBV19,TRBD2,.,TRBJ2-7,TGTGCCAGTAGCAGGACTAGCGGGACCTTCTACGAGCAGTACTTC,CASSRTSGTFYEQYF
TRBV11-2,TRBD2,.,TRBJ2-7,TGTGCCAGCAGCTTAGATCAACGGGAGGGAGACTACTTC,CASSLDQREGDYF
TRBV7-2,TRBD1,.,TRBJ2-5,TGTGCCAGCAGCACCGGGACAGCGTTCCAAGAGACCCAGTACTTC,CASSTGTAFQETQYF
TRBV7-9,TRBD2,.,TRBJ2-5,TGTGCCAGCAGCTTAGCGGGAGGGATGGGGACCCAGTACTTC,CASSLAGGMGTQYF
TRBV28,TRBD1,.,TRBJ1-5,TGTGCCAGCAGTTTACGGGGACAGGGTAGGGGTCAGCCCCAGCATTTT,CASSLRGQGRGQPQHF
TRBV21-1,.,.,TRBJ2-3,TGTGCCAGCAGCAATCTTCTAGCGGGAAGGGTGGGGACAGATACGCAGTATTTT,CASSNLLAGRVGTDTQYF
TRBV28,.,.,TRBJ2-7,TGTGCCAGCAAAAACGGGGGTTATAACGAGCAGTACTTC,CASKNGGYNEQYF
TRBV19,TRBD1,.,TRBJ1-4,TGTGCCAGTAGTGCATCGGGGACAGGGGAGGAAAAACTGTTTTTT,CASSASGTGEEKLFF
TRBV27,.,.,TRBJ2-6,TGTGCCAGCAGTTCCTCTCGGGCGCAGGGGATTAGCTCTGGGGCCAACGTCCTGACTTTC,CASSSSRAQGISSGANVLTF
TRBV9,TRBD2,.,TRBJ2-3,TGTGCCAGCAGCGCTAGCGGCGGTGGCACAGATACGCAGTATTTT,CASSASGGGTDTQYF
TRBV5-6,.,.,TRBJ2-2,TGTGCCAGCAGCACTACAGGGTGGGGGAAAACCGGGGAGCTGTTTTTT,CASSTTGWGKTGELFF
TRBV27,.,.,TRBJ2-1,TGTGCCAGCAGCCGAAGAGGTTTTCCAGACAATGAGCAGTTCTTC,CASSRRGFPDNEQFF
TRBV5-1,.,once,TRBJ2-7,TGCGCCAGCAGCTTGGGGACTACTCTTCTCTCCTACGAGCAGTACTTC,CASSLGTTLLSYEQYF
TRBV5-4,TRBD1,.,TRBJ2-5,TGTGCCAGCAGCCAGACAGGGGGCGCCAGGGAGACCCAGTACTTC,CASSQTGGARETQYF
TRBV30,.,.,TRBJ1-3,TGTGCCTGGAGGCCCCACCGCAGCGCGGCTGGAAACACCATATATTTT,CAWRPHRSAAGNTIYF
TRBV7-2,TRBD2,.,TRBJ2-1,TGTGCCAGCAGCTTTCCAGCGGGACTAGGTTACAATGAGCAGTTCTTC,CASSFPAGLGYNEQFF
TRBV2,.,.,TRBJ1-1,TGTGCCAGCAACGTCGACCGGGGGATGAACACTGAAGCTTTCTTT,CASNVDRGMNTEAFF
TRBV27,.,.,TRBJ2-1,TGTGCCAGCAGTTTTTCGGGTCCGACTAATGAGCAGTTCTTC,CASSFSGPTNEQFF
TRBV2,.,.,TRBJ1-5,TGTGCCAGCAGTCTGGGCCATAGCAATCAGCCCCAGCATTTT,CASSLGHSNQPQHF
TRBV6-6,.,.,TRBJ2-7,TGTGCCAGCAGTCCCCAGACATCATCCTACGAGCAGTACTTC,CASSPQTSSYEQYF
TRBV6-6,.,.,TRBJ1-1,TGTGCCAGCGTTAAACAGACAGGGAACACTGAAGCTTTCTTT,CASVKQTGNTEAFF
TRBV28,TRBD1,.,TRBJ2-3,TGTGCCAGCAGTTTAGACAGGGAAAGCACAGATACGCAGTATTTT,CASSLDRESTDTQYF
TRBV4-1,.,.,TRBJ2-7,TGCGCCAGCAGCCCCACGGACAGAAGCTCCTACGAGCAGTACTTC,CASSPTDRSSYEQYF
TRBV7-9,.,.,TRBJ1-5,TGTGCCAGCAGCCCCGGTGGGGGGGCAGTTCAGCCCCAGCATTTT,CASSPGGGAVQPQHF
TRBV18,TRBD1,.,TRBJ2-4,TGTGCCAGCTCACCACCGACAGGGTGGTATGGCATTCAGTACTTC,CASSPPTGWYGIQYF
TRBV11-3,TRBD2,.,TRBJ2-2,TGTGCCAGCACCACTCAGGGCGGGAGGGACACCGGGGAGCTGTTTTTT,CASTTQGGRDTGELFF
TRBV5-1,.,.,TRBJ2-3,TGCGCCAGCAGCTTGGGGGGCCAGAGCACAGATACGCAGTATTTT,CASSLGGQSTDTQYF
TRBV11-2,.,.,TRBJ2-1,TGTGCCAGCAGACCACCGAGGGTCAGTTATGAGCAGTTCTTC,CASRPPRVSYEQFF
TRBV7-9,.,.,TRBJ2-1,TGTGCCAGCAGCCTTACTAGCTATGAGCAGTTCTTC,CASSLTSYEQFF
TRBV7-6,.,.,TRBJ2-3,TGTGCCAGCAGCTTAACCGGAGACACAGATACGCAGTATTTT,CASSLTGDTDTQYF
TRBV6-5,.,.,TRBJ2-1,TGTGCCAGCAGTTATCAAGCCGGGACACATAACAATGAGCAGTTCTTC,CASSYQAGTHNNEQFF
TRBV6-1,.,.,TRBJ2-1,TGTGCCAGCAGTGAAGCGCCAGGACATGGTTACTACAATGAGCAGTTCTTC,CASSEAPGHGYYNEQFF
TRBV7-2,.,.,TRBJ2-7,TGTGCCAGCAGCTTAGATACTAATGGGGAGCAGTACTTC,CASSLDTNGEQYF
TRBV7-2,.,.,TRBJ1-3,TGTGCCAGCAGCTTGTCGCGGGGGGCGGATGGAAACACCATATATTTT,CASSLSRGADGNTIYF